The T cell receptor (beta chain) under discussion was sequenced for a study of prognosis after radiotherapy for stage I lung cancer listed by TCRdb under 2021. About the study as a whole: Around 18 stage I NSCLC patients were enrolled in Nanjing, China, between early 2018 and January 2019. The study sequenced some 38 blood samples from some 19 patients, one before and one after SBRT per patient. The study profiled peripheral blood TCR beta repertoires from stage I NSCLC patients before and after stereotactic body radiotherapy and related them to distant failure. Using image-guided IMRT or VMAT, SBRT was delivered in 3 to 5 fractions at a biologically effective dose of at least 100 Gy. Squamous cell carcinoma histology was identified in 7 or 8 patients, and adenocarcinoma histology was identified in about 12 patients. No patient received concurrent therapy alongside SBRT. The cohort included 10 to 15 men and about six women, with a median age of approximately 74 years and a range of about 50 to 85 years. Every patient was deemed medically inoperable, roughly twelve because of comorbidities and over five because they refused surgery. About 15 patients had newly diagnosed primary stage I lung tumors, and several had oligometastatic NSCLC after surgical resection of the primary tumor. Distant metastases were developed by four of the 19 patients after SBRT, at a median of around seven months, whereas no significant progression was observed in the other 15 patients.

Measured from the cysteine to the phenylalanine, the CDR3 is 15 residues long. The read is trimmed to its CDR3 DNA, 45 bases read in frame from base 1. V lost 5 bases and J lost 5 bases, and the count of bases not matched to a germline gene is 9. CDR1 SEHNR and CDR2 FQNEAQ are derived from the germline V gene (reference sequence). Two rounds of multiplex PCR were used to amplify the TCR beta CDR3 region from genomic DNA. In the first PCR round, primers specific to each TRBV and TRBJ gene were used, and the primer sequences were filed in Chinese patent CN105087789A. The second PCR round used universal primers. The Roche High Pure PCR Template Preparation Kit was used to extract genomic DNA from frozen PBMCs. The libraries underwent paired-end sequencing with 151 bp reads on an Illumina HiSeq 3000. Processing in the source paper ran as follows. Raw reads lacking the multiplex PCR primer sequences were removed with CutAdapt. PEAR was used to merge high-quality paired reads into contigs. By aligning each contig to reference sequences, MiXCR assigned the TRB V, D and J gene segments to that contig. CDR3 sequences were clustered by base quality and sequence similarity to remove sequencing errors. Diversity was calculated as Shannon entropy divided by the natural log of the number of productive TCR sequences. One minus Shannon entropy divided by the natural log of the number of unique clonotypes was used as the definition of clonality. The Youden index of ROC curves was used to select progression-free survival cut-offs for repertoire metrics, and analyses were performed in R 3.5.3. TCRdb ran its own pipeline on the public reads, namely fastp trimming at Q25 and MiXCR clone calling, and kept in-frame beta chains. Entries are consolidated by CDR3 protein sequence, retaining the most common genes and DNA. TCRdb's processing, not the authors' own work, is the source of the V and J calls. The sample profile shows fewer than 15,000 distinct CDR3 sequences; around 45% of them were found once. About 27% of the sample lies in the top ten.

General conclusions and limits of the study: Post-SBRT Shannon entropy and its change from baseline were lower in patients who developed distant metastases; baseline Shannon entropy was not associated with metastases. Whether the expanded TCR clones were tumor-specific was not determined. The small cohort and short follow-up limited the study, so independent validation of the findings is needed. TRBV and TRBJ usage frequencies reportedly varied with metastasis status, involving two V genes at baseline and several V and two J genes after SBRT. None of the reported P values were adjusted for multiple comparisons. Unique TCR clone counts fell after SBRT (median around 9,800 before versus fewer than 7,500 after; Wilcoxon paired P=0.011).

All patients had node-negative disease on CT and PET/CT, and none had a history of other malignancies or had previously received chemotherapy or radiotherapy. At each of two time points, around 5.7 milliliters of peripheral venous blood were collected in EDTA tubes. PBMCs were isolated by Ficoll-Paque Plus density-gradient centrifugation. Immediately after collection, samples were stored at -80 degrees C until analysis. This clonotype was detected ten times or more. The target of this receptor is not known. Base qualities were left out, and no much larger clone turns up one base away. This TCR derives from a donor at least 50 years old with non-small cell lung cancer. The sequence is built from TRBV7-9 and TRBJ2-5, and TRBD2 matches 9 of the central bases. The sample in question was PBMCs, obtained before or after stereotactic body radiation therapy (not recorded which). In nucleotides, the sequence is TGTGCCAGCAGCCGCGTCCGTAGCGGGAGCGAGACCCAGTACTTC. It codes for CASSRVRSGSETQYF.